This paragraph reports one TCR beta chain. The donors, nominally healthy at sampling, likely had unrecorded immune exposures. This entry belongs to a study of cytomegalovirus exposure and HLA in healthy donors. Overall study: Around 89 million unique TCRs from HLA-typed donors made up an early data release.

PCR involved 60 Vbeta and 13 Jbeta primers. Assay: immunoSEQ multiplex PCR; the TCRdb copy retains only in-frame clones and omits some. The sample carries 170,000 or so clones, roughly 70% recorded once. Sequenced: PBMCs. The source is a male donor in good health and CMV-seronegative.

CDR3: CASSPGAGNTIYF. Here the CDR3 DNA reads TGTGCCAGCTCCCCAGGGGCAGGAAACACCATATATTTT. The chain is built from TRBV18 and TRBJ1-3; D is possibly TRBD1 (6 bases). The CDR3 length is 13 residues. Germline V gene data show CDR1 as KGHSH and CDR2 as LQKENI. V was cut by 6 bases and J by 4 bases, with 10 bases left in between. The variable domain in full, with the rest retrieved from reference TRBV18 and TRBJ1-3, is NAGVMQNPRHLVRRRGQEARLRCSPMKGHSHVYWYRQLPEEGLKFMVYLQKENIIDESGMPKERFSAEFPKEGPSILRIQQVVRGDSAAYFCASSPGAGNTIYFGEGSWLTVV.